A single sample gave rise to the 9 T cell receptor beta chains below, sequenced in a study of cytomegalovirus exposure and HLA in healthy donors. The PCR used 60 Vbeta and 13 Jbeta primers. Libraries were prepared by immunoSEQ multiplex PCR; TCRdb keeps only in-frame clonotypes and omits some of them. The profile shows around 130,000 clones, around 79% of them singletons. Sample: PBMCs. The source of these receptors is a middle-aged woman in good health and CMV-seropositive.

The rearrangement links TRBV5-4 to TRBJ2-2; 8 nucleotides agree with TRBD1. This CDR3 contains 16 residues. V dropped 1 base and J dropped 4; count of bases not matched to a gene: 6. Germline V gene data show CDR1 as SGHNT and CDR2 as YYREEE (reference sequence). CDR3 residues: CASSLFVGQGTGELFF. Here the CDR3 DNA reads TGTGCCAGCAGCTTGTTCGTCGGACAGGGCACCGGGGAGCTGTTTTTT.

This clone showed up just once. The chain uses TRBV29-1 and TRBJ1-2; 10 nucleotides line up with TRBD1. This CDR3 has 13 amino acids. The V segment lost 1 base and the J segment 8 bases; nucleotides outside the gene matches: 4. Germline lookup yields CDR1 SQVTM and CDR2 ANQGSEA. The CDR3 reads CSVEGQGASGYTF. As DNA, the CDR3 is TGCAGCGTTGAAGGACAGGGGGCGTCCGGCTACACCTTC.

This clone was recorded a few times. The V call is TRBV6-6, the J call TRBJ1-2; D remains unclear. Trimming took 0 bases from V and 6 from J, leaving 11 bases between them. CDR3 length equals 14 residues. Germline CDR1 MNHNY, CDR2 SVGAGI (reference sequence). CDR3 amino acids: CASSYSIRGNGYTF. CDR3 nucleotides: TGTGCCAGCAGTTACTCGATTCGAGGGAATGGCTACACCTTC.

With regard to this clone: The identical CDR3 is also encoded by other nucleotide sequences in the sample. V and J are TRBV7-8 and TRBJ1-2, with 7 positions matching TRBD1. J gave up 2 bases and V 3 bases, and 6 bases lay outside the gene matches. The CDR3 sequence is 15 residues long. Germline V lookup: CDR1 SGHVS, CDR2 FQNEAQ. The CDR3 coding sequence is TGTGCCAGCAGCTTCTCCGGGACAGAGAACTATGGCTACACCTTC. Translated: CASSFSGTENYGYTF.

The chain is built from TRBV5-1 and TRBJ1-3, with 7 bases matching TRBD1. With V trimmed by 2 bases and J by 4 bases, 3 bases remained unmatched. This CDR3 spans 14 amino acids. Germline CDR1 SGHRS, CDR2 YFSETQ. The DNA for the CDR3 is TGCGCCAGCAGCTTCGGGACAGCAGGAAACACCATATATTTT. Translating gives CASSFGTAGNTIYF.

The chain combines TRBV6-6 with TRBJ1-1; D is unclear. Trimming pared 2 bases from V and 1 base from J, leaving 11 bases between. CDR1 is MNHNY, CDR2 SVGAGI, per germline (reference sequence). CDR3 size: 15 residues. The CDR3 DNA sequence: TGTGCCAGCAGTTACCCCGACAACAGGAACACTGAAGCTTTCTTT. It encodes CASSYPDNRNTEAFF.

This sequence joins TRBV19 and TRBJ2-1, with D possibly matching TRBD2 (5 bases). CDR3 length: 12 amino acids. Germline V gives CDR1 LNHDA, CDR2 SQIVND (reference sequence). Trimming pared 8 bases from V and 8 bases from J, leaving 13 bases between. The CDR3 spells CASSTTIHEQFF. For the CDR3, the DNA is TGTGCCAGTTCCACGACTATTCATGAGCAGTTCTTC.

The rearrangement uses TRBV11-2 and TRBJ1-1; D is possibly TRBD1 (5 bases). This CDR3 is built from 12 residues. V was trimmed by 6 bases and J by 8 bases, leaving 13 bases between them. The germline V gene encodes CDR1 SGHAT and CDR2 FQNNGV. The DNA of the CDR3 is TGTGCCAGCAGTCAGGGTTATACCGAAGCTTTCTTT. Residues: CASSQGYTEAFF. The full variable domain, rest sourced from reference TRBV11-2 and TRBJ1-1, is EAGVAQSPRYKIIEKRQSVAFWCNPISGHATLYWYQQILGQGPKLLIQFQNNGVVDDSQLPKDRFSAERLKGVDSTLKIQPAKLEDSAVYLCASSQGYTEAFFGQGTRLTVV.

The rearrangement uses TRBV10-3 and TRBJ2-2; 8 bases are a match to TRBD1. The ends lost 6 bases at V and 9 bases at J; junction bases unmatched: 6. Germline V gives CDR1 ENHRY, CDR2 SYGVKD. The CDR3 totals 13 residues. The CDR3 nucleotides read TGTGCCATCAGGGAGGGACAGGCCCGGGAGCTGTTTTTT. This translates into CAIREGQARELFF.